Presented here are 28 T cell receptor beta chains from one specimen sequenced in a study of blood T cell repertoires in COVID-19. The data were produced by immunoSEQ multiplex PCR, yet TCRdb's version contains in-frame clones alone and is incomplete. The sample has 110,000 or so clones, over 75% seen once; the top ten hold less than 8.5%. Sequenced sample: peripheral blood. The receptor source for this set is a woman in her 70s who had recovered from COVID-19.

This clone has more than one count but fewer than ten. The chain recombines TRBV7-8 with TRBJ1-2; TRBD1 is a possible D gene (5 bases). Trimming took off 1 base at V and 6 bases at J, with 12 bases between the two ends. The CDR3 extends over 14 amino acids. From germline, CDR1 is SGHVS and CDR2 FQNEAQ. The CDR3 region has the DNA TGTGCCAGCAGCTTAGACGGACACCCGGATGGCTACACCTTC. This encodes CASSLDGHPDGYTF.

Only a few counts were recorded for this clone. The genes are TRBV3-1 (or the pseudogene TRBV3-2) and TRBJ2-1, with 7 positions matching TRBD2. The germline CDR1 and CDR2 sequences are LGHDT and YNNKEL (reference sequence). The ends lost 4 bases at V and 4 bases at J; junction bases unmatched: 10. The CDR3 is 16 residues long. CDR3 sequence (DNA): TGTGCCAGCAGCCTGGGACTATTAACCTTGTACAATGAGCAGTTCTTC. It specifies CASSLGLLTLYNEQFF.

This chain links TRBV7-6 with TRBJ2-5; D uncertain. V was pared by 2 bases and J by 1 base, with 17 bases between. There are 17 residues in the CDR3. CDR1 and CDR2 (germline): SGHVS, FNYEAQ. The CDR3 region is CASSLRSSSLLQETQYF. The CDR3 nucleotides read TGTGCCAGCAGCTTACGGTCAAGTTCACTTCTCCAAGAGACCCAGTACTTC.

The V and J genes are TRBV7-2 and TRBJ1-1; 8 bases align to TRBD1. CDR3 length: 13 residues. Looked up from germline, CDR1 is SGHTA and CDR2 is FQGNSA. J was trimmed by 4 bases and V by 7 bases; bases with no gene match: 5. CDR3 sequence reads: CASTITGGTEAFF. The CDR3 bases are TGTGCCAGCACCATAACAGGGGGCACTGAAGCTTTCTTT.

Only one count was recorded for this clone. CDR3 loop: CASSSPGAGTGELFF. The DNA for the CDR3 is TGTGCCAGCAGTTCCCCAGGGGCGGGCACCGGGGAGCTGTTTTTT. This chain joins TRBV28 and TRBJ2-2; TRBD1 might be the D (6 bases). Germline V CDR1 and CDR2: MDHEN, SYDVKM. The CDR3 length is 15 residues. The V gene lost 4 bases and the J gene lost 4 bases, with 13 bases spanning the gap. The whole variable domain, filled in from reference TRBV28 and TRBJ2-2, reads DVKVTQSSRYLVKRTGEKVFLECVQDMDHENMFWYRQDPGLGLRLIYFSYDVKMKEKGDIPEGYSVSREKKERFSLILESASTNQTSMYLCASSSPGAGTGELFFGEGSRLTVL.

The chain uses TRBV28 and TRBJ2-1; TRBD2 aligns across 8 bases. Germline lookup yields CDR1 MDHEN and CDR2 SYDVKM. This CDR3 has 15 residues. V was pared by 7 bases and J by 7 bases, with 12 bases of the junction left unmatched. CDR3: CASTTGLADWNEQFF. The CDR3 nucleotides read TGTGCCAGCACCACAGGACTAGCAGACTGGAATGAGCAGTTCTTC.

CDR3 nucleotides: TGTGCCAGCTCACTCGGTCTACAGCAAGAGACCCAGTACTTC. Protein: CASSLGLQQETQYF. The gene calls are TRBV18 and TRBJ2-5, with D uncertain. CDR3 length: 14 amino acids. CDR1 is KGHSH and CDR2 is LQKENI in the germline V gene. The germline V and J ends were trimmed by 4 bases and 2 bases, with 11 bases remaining between them.

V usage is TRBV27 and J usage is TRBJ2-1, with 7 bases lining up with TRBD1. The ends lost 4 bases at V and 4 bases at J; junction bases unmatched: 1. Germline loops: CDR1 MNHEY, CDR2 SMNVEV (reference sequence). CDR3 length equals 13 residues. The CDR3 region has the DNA TGTGCCAGCAGTTGGGGACAGTACAATGAGCAGTTCTTC. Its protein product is CASSWGQYNEQFF.

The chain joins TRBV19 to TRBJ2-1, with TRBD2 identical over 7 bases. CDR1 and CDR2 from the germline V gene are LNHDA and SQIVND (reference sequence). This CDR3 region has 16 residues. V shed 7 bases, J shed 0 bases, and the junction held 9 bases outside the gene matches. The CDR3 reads CASTNGGGSSYNEQFF. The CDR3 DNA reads TGTGCCAGTACTAACGGAGGCGGGAGCTCCTACAATGAGCAGTTCTTC.

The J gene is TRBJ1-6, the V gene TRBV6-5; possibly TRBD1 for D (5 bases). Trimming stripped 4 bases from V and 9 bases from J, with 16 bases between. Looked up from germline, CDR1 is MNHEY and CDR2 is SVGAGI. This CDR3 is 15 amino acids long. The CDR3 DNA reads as TGTGCCAGCAGTTTAACCGGGACTACAGGTTCACCCCTCCACTTT. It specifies CASSLTGTTGSPLHF.

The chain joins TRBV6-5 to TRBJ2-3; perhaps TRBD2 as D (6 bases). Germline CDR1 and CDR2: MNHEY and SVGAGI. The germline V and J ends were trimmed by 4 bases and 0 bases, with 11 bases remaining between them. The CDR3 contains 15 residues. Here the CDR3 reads CASSFQGTSTDTQYF. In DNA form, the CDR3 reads TGTGCCAGCAGTTTTCAAGGGACTAGCACAGATACGCAGTATTTT.

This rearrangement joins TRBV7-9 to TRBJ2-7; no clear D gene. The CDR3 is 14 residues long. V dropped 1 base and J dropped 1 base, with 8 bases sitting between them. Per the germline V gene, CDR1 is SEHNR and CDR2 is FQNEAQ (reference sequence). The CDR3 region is CASSLEGGSYEQYF. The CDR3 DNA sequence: TGTGCCAGCAGCTTAGAAGGCGGATCCTACGAGCAGTACTTC.

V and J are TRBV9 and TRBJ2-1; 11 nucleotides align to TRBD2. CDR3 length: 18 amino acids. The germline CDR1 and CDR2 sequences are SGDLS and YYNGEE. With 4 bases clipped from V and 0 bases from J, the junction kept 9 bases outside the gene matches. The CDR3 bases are TGTGCCAGCAGCCGCATTCTAGCGGGGGGAAGCTCCTACAATGAGCAGTTCTTC. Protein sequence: CASSRILAGGSSYNEQFF.

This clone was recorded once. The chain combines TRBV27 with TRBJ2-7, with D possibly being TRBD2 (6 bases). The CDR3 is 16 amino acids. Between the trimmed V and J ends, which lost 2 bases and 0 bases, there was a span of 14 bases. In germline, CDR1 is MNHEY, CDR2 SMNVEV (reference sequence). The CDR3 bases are TGTGCCAGCAGTTTAGGTCCACACGGGGGCTCCTACGAGCAGTACTTC. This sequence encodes CASSLGPHGGSYEQYF.

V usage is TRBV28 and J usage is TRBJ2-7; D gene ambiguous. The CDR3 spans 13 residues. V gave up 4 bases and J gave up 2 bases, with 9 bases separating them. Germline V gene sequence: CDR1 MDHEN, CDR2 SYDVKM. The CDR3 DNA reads TGTGCCAGCAGTTGGCTAGGCGCCTACGAGCAGTACTTC. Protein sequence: CASSWLGAYEQYF.

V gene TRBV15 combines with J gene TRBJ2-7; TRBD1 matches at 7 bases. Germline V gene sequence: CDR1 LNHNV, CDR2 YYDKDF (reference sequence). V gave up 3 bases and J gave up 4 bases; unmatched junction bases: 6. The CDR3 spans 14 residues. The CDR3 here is CATSRGDSQYEQYF. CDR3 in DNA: TGTGCCACCAGCAGGGGGGACAGCCAGTACGAGCAGTACTTC.

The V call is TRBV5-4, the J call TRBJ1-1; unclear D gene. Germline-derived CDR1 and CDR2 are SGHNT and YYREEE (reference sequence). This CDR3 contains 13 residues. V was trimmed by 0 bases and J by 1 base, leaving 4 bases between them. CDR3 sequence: CASSLEQNTEAFF. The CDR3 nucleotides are TGTGCCAGCAGCTTGGAACAGAACACTGAAGCTTTCTTT.

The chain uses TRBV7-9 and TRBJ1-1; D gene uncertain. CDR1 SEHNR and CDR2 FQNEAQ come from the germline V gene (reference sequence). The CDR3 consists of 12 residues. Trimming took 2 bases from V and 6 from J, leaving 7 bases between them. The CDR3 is CASSLQLSEAFF. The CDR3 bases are TGTGCCAGCAGCTTACAGTTGTCTGAAGCTTTCTTT.

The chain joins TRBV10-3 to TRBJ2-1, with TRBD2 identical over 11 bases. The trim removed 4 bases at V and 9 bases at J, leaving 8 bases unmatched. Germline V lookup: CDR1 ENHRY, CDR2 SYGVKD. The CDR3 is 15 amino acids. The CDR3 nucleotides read TGTGCCATCAGTGCAACTAGCGGGAGTCGGGGTGAGCAGTTCTTC. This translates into CAISATSGSRGEQFF.

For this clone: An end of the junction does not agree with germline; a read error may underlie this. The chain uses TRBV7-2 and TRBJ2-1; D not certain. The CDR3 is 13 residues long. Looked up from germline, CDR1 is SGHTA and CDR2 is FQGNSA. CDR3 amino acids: CASSLDRGNGQFF. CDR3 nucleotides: TGTGCCAGCAGCTTAGATAGAGGTAATGGGCAGTTCTTC. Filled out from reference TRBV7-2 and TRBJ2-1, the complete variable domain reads GAGVSQSPSNKVTEKGKDVELRCDPISGHTALYWYRQSLGQGLEFLIYFQGNSAPDKSGLPSDRFSAERTGGSVSTLTIQRTQQEDSAVYLCASSLDRGNGQFFGPGTRLTVL.

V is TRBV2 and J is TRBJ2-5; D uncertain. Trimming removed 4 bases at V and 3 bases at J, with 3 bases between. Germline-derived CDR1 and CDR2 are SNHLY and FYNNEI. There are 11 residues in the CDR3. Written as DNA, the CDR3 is TGTGCCAGCAGTGTAAAAGAGACCCAGTACTTC. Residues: CASSVKETQYF.

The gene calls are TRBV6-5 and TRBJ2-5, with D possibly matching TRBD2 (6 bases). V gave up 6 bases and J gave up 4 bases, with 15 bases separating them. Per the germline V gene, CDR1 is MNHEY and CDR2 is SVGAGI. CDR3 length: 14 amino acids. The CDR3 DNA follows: TGTGCCAGCAGCCTTCTATACGGGAGAGAGACCCAGTACTTC. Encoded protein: CASSLLYGRETQYF.

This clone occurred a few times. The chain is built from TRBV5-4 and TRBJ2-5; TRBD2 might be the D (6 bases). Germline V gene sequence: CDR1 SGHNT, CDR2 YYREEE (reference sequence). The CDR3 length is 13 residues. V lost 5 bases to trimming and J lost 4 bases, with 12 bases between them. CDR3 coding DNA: TGTGCCAGCAGTCTTGGAGGGTTAGAGACCCAGTACTTC. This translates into CASSLGGLETQYF.

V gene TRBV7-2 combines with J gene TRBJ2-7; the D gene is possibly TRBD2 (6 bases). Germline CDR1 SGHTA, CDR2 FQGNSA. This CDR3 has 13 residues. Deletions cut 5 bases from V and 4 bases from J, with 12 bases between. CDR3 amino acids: CASSPPGGYEQYF. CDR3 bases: TGTGCCAGCAGCCCCCCCGGGGGTTACGAGCAGTACTTC.

As DNA, the CDR3 is TGTGCCAGTGGGGGGACCAAAAACATTCAGTACTTC. It translates to CASGGTKNIQYF. V and J are TRBV11-2 and TRBJ2-4, with D perhaps matching TRBD2 (6 bases). V dropped 9 bases and J dropped 2 bases, with 8 bases sitting between them. Germline CDR1 and CDR2: SGHAT and FQNNGV. This CDR3 has 12 amino acids.

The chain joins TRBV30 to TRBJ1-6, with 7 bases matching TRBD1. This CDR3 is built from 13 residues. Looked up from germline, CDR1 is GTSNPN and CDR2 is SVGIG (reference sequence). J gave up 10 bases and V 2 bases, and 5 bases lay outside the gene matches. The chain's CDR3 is CAWSWTGRSPLHF. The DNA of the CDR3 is TGTGCCTGGAGTTGGACAGGCAGGTCACCCCTCCACTTT.

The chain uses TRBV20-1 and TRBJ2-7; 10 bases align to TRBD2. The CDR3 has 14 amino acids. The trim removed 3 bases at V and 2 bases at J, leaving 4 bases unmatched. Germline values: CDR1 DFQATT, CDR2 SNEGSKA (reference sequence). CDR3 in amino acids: CSASPSGSPYEQYF. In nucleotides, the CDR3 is TGCAGTGCTAGTCCTAGCGGGAGCCCCTACGAGCAGTACTTC.

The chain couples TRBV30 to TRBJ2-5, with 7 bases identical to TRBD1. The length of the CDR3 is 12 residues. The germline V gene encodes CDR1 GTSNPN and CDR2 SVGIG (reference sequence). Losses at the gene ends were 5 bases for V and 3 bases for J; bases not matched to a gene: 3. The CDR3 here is CAWDRAKETQYF. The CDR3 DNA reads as TGTGCCTGGGACAGGGCAAAAGAGACCCAGTACTTC.